These 21 T cell receptor beta chains came from one sample sequenced in a study of blood T cell repertoires in COVID-19. TCRdb's table, derived via immunoSEQ multiplex PCR, lists solely in-frame clones and lacks some. The sample comprises 97,000 or so clones, around four fifths of which are singletons, and about 9% rests with the top ten. The sequenced sample was peripheral blood. The receptors originated from a man between 60 and 75 years old with active or convalescent COVID-19.

This sequence joins TRBV28 and TRBJ1-3, with a weak D call TRBD1 (6 bases). The CDR3 runs 17 residues. Germline V CDR1 and CDR2: MDHEN, SYDVKM. The V end lost 8 bases, the J end lost 2 bases, and 22 bases lay between the germline ends. CDR3 DNA sequence: TGTGCCAGCTCACTCGCGGGGCGGGGGGCGGCTGGAAACACCATATATTTT. Its translation is CASSLAGRGAAGNTIYF.

The chain is built from TRBV27 and TRBJ1-1; D may be TRBD1 (6 bases). Per the germline V gene, CDR1 is MNHEY and CDR2 is SMNVEV (reference sequence). This CDR3 has 16 amino acids. Deletions cut 6 bases from V and 1 base from J, with 18 bases between. The CDR3 sequence: CASSQTSGTPNTEAFF. CDR3 bases: TGTGCCAGCAGCCAAACTTCCGGGACACCGAACACTGAAGCTTTCTTT.

The V gene is TRBV5-6, the J gene TRBJ1-2; TRBD1 matches at 8 bases. Germline V gives CDR1 SGHDT, CDR2 YYEEEE. Trimming cost V 4 bases and J 3 bases; bases outside gene matches: 2. CDR3 size: 13 residues. For the CDR3, the DNA is TGTGCCAGCAGCCCGGACAGGGACTATGGCTACACCTTC. It encodes CASSPDRDYGYTF.

The chain couples TRBV6-2 or TRBV6-3 to TRBJ1-1; D possibly corresponds to TRBD1 (6 bases). The CDR3 extends over 13 amino acids. Per the germline V gene, CDR1 is MNHEY and CDR2 is SVGEGT. V dropped 6 bases and J dropped 4 bases, with 12 bases sitting between them. The DNA of the CDR3 is TGTGCCAGCAGCCTCGTGACAGGCACTGAAGCTTTCTTT. Translation gives CASSLVTGTEAFF.

The chain joins TRBV9 to TRBJ2-7; the match to TRBD1 covers 7 bases. This CDR3 comprises 16 residues. Germline V gene sequence: CDR1 SGDLS, CDR2 YYNGEE. With V trimmed by 3 bases and J by 0 bases, 9 bases remained unmatched. CDR3 coding DNA: TGTGCCAGCAGCGAGGGACAGACAGGGAGCTCCTACGAGCAGTACTTC. Translated: CASSEGQTGSSYEQYF.

Here the CDR3 DNA reads TGTGCCAGCAGTTACACCGGACAGGGACGATATGGCTACACCTTC. Translating gives CASSYTGQGRYGYTF. V gene TRBV6-2 or TRBV6-3 combines with J gene TRBJ1-2; 8 bases are a match to TRBD1. In germline, CDR1 is MNHEY, CDR2 SVGEGT. V shed 2 bases, J shed 5 bases, and the junction held 7 bases outside the gene matches. The CDR3 sequence is 15 residues long.

This clone was seen more than once but under ten times. The V gene is TRBV6-2 or TRBV6-3, the J gene TRBJ2-1; a weak D match, TRBD2 (6 bases). The V gene's germline CDR1 is MNHEY and CDR2 SVGEGT. CDR3 length: 14 amino acids. Trimming stripped 5 bases from V and 8 bases from J, with 16 bases between. The chain's CDR3 is CASSQLDYLDEQFF. The CDR3 DNA reads TGTGCCAGCAGTCAACTGGACTACCTCGATGAGCAGTTCTTC.

The CDR3 bases are TGTGCCAGCAGTTACTCGCCCACTTATAGCAATCAGCCCCAGCATTTT. Residues: CASSYSPTYSNQPQHF. The chain uses TRBV6-2 or TRBV6-3 and TRBJ1-5; D is ambiguous. Per the germline V gene, CDR1 is MNHEY and CDR2 is SVGEGT. V gave up 0 bases and J gave up 0 bases, with 9 bases separating them. CDR3 size: 16 residues.

Turning to this clone: The sample carries other DNA sequences with the same CDR3. This chain joins TRBV6-5 and TRBJ1-1, with D unresolved. The V end lost 5 bases, the J end lost 1 base, and 8 bases lay between the germline ends. CDR1 MNHEY and CDR2 SVGAGI come from the germline V gene. The CDR3 is made up of 13 amino acids. CDR3 bases: TGTGCCAGCAGTAGTAGAGGGAACACTGAAGCTTTCTTT. Residues: CASSSRGNTEAFF.

The rearrangement links TRBV24-1 to TRBJ1-2; the D gene is possibly TRBD1 (5 bases). The CDR3 is 15 residues long. The V and J ends lost 3 bases and 4 bases respectively, with 14 bases between them. Germline lookup yields CDR1 KGHDR and CDR2 SFDVKD. The CDR3 loop is CATSDAAGRGYGYTF. Written as DNA, the CDR3 is TGTGCCACCAGTGATGCCGCGGGGAGGGGCTATGGCTACACCTTC.

The chain has TRBV7-8 and TRBJ2-7, with a weak D call TRBD2 (5 bases). Germline values: CDR1 SGHVS, CDR2 FQNEAQ. The CDR3 is made up of 14 amino acids. V was trimmed by 2 bases and J by 6 bases, leaving 14 bases between them. The CDR3 spells CASSLSASWGEQYF. The CDR3 DNA follows: TGTGCCAGCAGCTTAAGTGCTAGCTGGGGCGAGCAGTACTTC. Full variable domain (missing parts from reference TRBV7-8 and TRBJ2-7): GAGVSQSPRYKVAKRGQDVALRCDPISGHVSLFWYQQALGQGPEFLTYFQNEAQLDKSGLPSDRFFAERPEGSVSTLKIQRTQQEDSAVYLCASSLSASWGEQYFGPGTRLTVT.

V and J are TRBV5-8 and TRBJ2-5; TRBD1 aligns across 10 bases. Per germline, CDR1 SGHTS and CDR2 YDEGEE. The CDR3 contains 16 residues. Trimming took 4 bases from V and 5 from J; bases not matched to a gene: 11. CDR3 in amino acids: CASSQPGTGDGETQYF. The CDR3 DNA reads as TGTGCCAGCAGCCAGCCTGGGACAGGGGATGGGGAGACCCAGTACTTC.

The chain joins TRBV6-5 to TRBJ2-3; 10 bases align to TRBD1. The CDR3 is 14 residues long. CDR1 and CDR2 from the germline V gene are MNHEY and SVGAGI. V shed 6 bases and J 5 bases; nucleotides not matched to a gene: 5. Here the CDR3 reads CASSRDRGRDTQYF. For the CDR3, the DNA is TGTGCCAGCAGCCGGGACAGGGGAAGAGATACGCAGTATTTT.

This clone came up a few times. The genes are TRBV4-1 and TRBJ2-2; tentatively, D is TRBD2 (6 bases). Trimming removed 1 base at V and 7 bases at J, with 7 bases between. The CDR3 runs to 13 residues. Germline assignment: CDR1 MGHRA and CDR2 YSYEKL. This CDR3 is CASSQVTSGELFF. The CDR3, as DNA: TGCGCCAGCAGCCAAGTGACTAGCGGGGAGCTGTTTTTT.

The rearrangement uses TRBV19 and TRBJ2-1, with 7 bases aligning to TRBD1. The CDR3 is made up of 14 amino acids. Germline CDR1 LNHDA, CDR2 SQIVND (reference sequence). The V segment lost 6 bases and the J segment 8 bases; nucleotides outside the gene matches: 10. The CDR3 is CASRPRQGSDEQFF. DNA of the CDR3: TGTGCCAGTAGACCTAGACAGGGCAGCGATGAGCAGTTCTTC.

There are a few counts of this clone. This sequence joins TRBV19 and TRBJ2-5; 11 nucleotides agree with TRBD2. The V gene end was trimmed by 4 bases and the J gene end by 6 bases; junction bases not matched to a gene: 10. The CDR3 length is 16 residues. Per germline, CDR1 LNHDA and CDR2 SQIVND (reference sequence). The CDR3 here is CASSTVAGGPVKTQYF. CDR3 DNA: TGTGCCAGTAGTACCGTAGCGGGAGGGCCCGTGAAGACCCAGTACTTC.

In this sample, this clone turned up a few times. This rearrangement joins TRBV7-3 to TRBJ1-1; D gene uncertain. Trimming left V 3 bases short and J 1 base short, with 6 bases between. Germline V gene lookup returns CDR1 SGHTA and CDR2 FQGTGA. CDR3 size: 13 residues. This CDR3 is CASSFSTNTEAFF. The CDR3 DNA sequence: TGTGCCAGCAGCTTTTCTACGAACACTGAAGCTTTCTTT.

Only a few counts were recorded for this clone. The CDR3 loop is CASSPGTNQGEQYF. The CDR3, as DNA: TGCGCCAGCAGCCCTGGGACGAACCAGGGGGAGCAGTACTTC. This chain links TRBV5-1 with TRBJ2-7; maybe TRBD1 (6 bases). The CDR3 covers 14 residues. The V and J ends lost 4 bases and 7 bases respectively, with 18 bases between them. The germline V gene encodes CDR1 SGHRS and CDR2 YFSETQ.

This clone was detected only a few times. The CDR3 loop reads CSVGLSSYEQYF. Here the CDR3 DNA reads TGCAGCGTGGGACTGAGCTCCTACGAGCAGTACTTC. The rearrangement uses TRBV29-1 and TRBJ2-7; D possibly corresponds to TRBD2 (6 bases). CDR1 is SQVTM and CDR2 is ANQGSEA in the germline V gene. There are 12 residues in the CDR3. V lost 6 bases, J lost 0 bases, and 9 bases lay in between.

J is TRBJ2-1 and V is TRBV19; a weak D match, TRBD2 (5 bases). Trimming cost V 5 bases and J 7 bases, with 15 bases left between them. Germline CDR1 LNHDA, CDR2 SQIVND (reference sequence). The CDR3 runs 14 residues. CDR3: CASSSHTRGNEQFF. The CDR3 DNA follows: TGTGCCAGTAGTTCCCACACTCGCGGGAATGAGCAGTTCTTC.

V is TRBV19 and J is TRBJ1-1; 11 bases map to TRBD1. After removal of 7 bases from V and 0 bases from J, the junction contained 7 bases not matched to a gene. Germline V lookup: CDR1 LNHDA, CDR2 SQIVND (reference sequence). The CDR3 extends over 16 amino acids. CDR3 in DNA: TGTGCCAGTACCCCTGGGACAGGGGGGATGAACACTGAAGCTTTCTTT. Its translation: CASTPGTGGMNTEAFF.